This is a list of T cell receptor beta chains from one sample in a study of T cells after yellow fever vaccination. MiXCR was run by TCRdb on the 5' RACE reads, yielding one entry per CDR3 protein. The data hold a few hundred thousand distinct CDR3 sequences, with roughly 17% observed a single time. Sequenced here: PBMCs, sampled 5 days after the first yellow fever vaccination. The receptors come from a man aged 18 to 30 who received the YFV17D yellow fever vaccine. Each CDR3 is given with its conserved first and last residue. The D gene is left open where the match is weak. Size values are once, few and many counts, or a class for expanded clones, and some rows have none.

clone size: few
V gene: TRBV4-3
J gene: TRBJ2-2
D gene: TRBD2
CDR3 protein: CASSQGRSGGTGELFF
CDR3 DNA: TGCGCCAGCAGCCAAGGTCGTAGCGGGGGGACCGGGGAGCTGTTTTTT

clone size: NA
V gene: TRBV5-1
J gene: TRBJ1-2
D gene: TRBD1
CDR3 protein: CASSTGQGGYGYTF
CDR3 DNA: TGCGCCAGCAGCACAGGACAGGGAGGCTATGGCTACACCTTC

clone size: NA
V gene: TRBV3-1
J gene: TRBJ2-2
D gene: TRBD1
CDR3 protein: CASSLRDRGGGELFF
CDR3 DNA: TGTGCCAGCAGCCTCCGGGACAGGGGAGGCGGGGAGCTGTTTTTT

clone size: few
V gene: TRBV7-2
J gene: TRBJ2-1
D gene: TRBD2
CDR3 protein: CASSPTSGGGEQFF
CDR3 DNA: TGTGCCAGCAGCCCAACTAGCGGCGGGGGTGAGCAGTTCTTC

clone size: NA
V gene: TRBV7-9
J gene: TRBJ2-4
D gene: TRBD1
CDR3 protein: CASSPGQGATYIQYF
CDR3 DNA: TGTGCCAGCAGCCCCGGACAGGGGGCTACATACATTCAGTACTTC

clone size: NA
V gene: TRBV4-1
J gene: TRBJ1-6
D gene: NA
CDR3 protein: CASSQVPQGNNSPLHF
CDR3 DNA: TGCGCCAGCAGCCAAGTACCCCAGGGGAATAATTCACCCCTCCACTTT

clone size: NA
V gene: TRBV4-3
J gene: TRBJ1-1
D gene: TRBD1
CDR3 protein: CASSRGTGVAEAFF
CDR3 DNA: TGCGCCAGCAGCCGCGGGACAGGGGTAGCTGAAGCTTTCTTT

clone size: many
V gene: TRBV30
J gene: TRBJ2-1
D gene: NA
CDR3 protein: CAWSLGGNEQFF
CDR3 DNA: TGTGCCTGGAGTCTTGGGGGGAATGAGCAGTTCTTC

clone size: few
V gene: TRBV6-1
J gene: TRBJ1-6
D gene: NA
CDR3 protein: CASAGQFSPLHF
CDR3 DNA: TGTGCCAGCGCAGGCCAATTTTCACCCCTCCACTTT

clone size: few
V gene: TRBV3-1
J gene: TRBJ2-1
D gene: TRBD2
CDR3 protein: CASSQGRGVFYNEQFF
CDR3 DNA: TGTGCCAGCAGCCAAGGGCGGGGGGTTTTCTACAATGAGCAGTTCTTC